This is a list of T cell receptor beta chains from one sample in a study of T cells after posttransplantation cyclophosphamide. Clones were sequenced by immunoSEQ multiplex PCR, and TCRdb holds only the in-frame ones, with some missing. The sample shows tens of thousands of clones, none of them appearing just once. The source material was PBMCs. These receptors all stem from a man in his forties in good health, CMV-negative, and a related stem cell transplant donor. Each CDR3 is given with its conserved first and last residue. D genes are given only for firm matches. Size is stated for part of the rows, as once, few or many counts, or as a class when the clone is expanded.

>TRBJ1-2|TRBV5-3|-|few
CARSGDSYGYTF
TGTGCCAGAAGCGGTGACAGCTATGGCTACACCTTC
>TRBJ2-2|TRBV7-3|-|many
CASSSLENTGELFF
TGTGCCAGCAGCTCACTAGAGAACACCGGGGAGCTGTTTTTT
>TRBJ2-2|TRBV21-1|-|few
CASSADTPGELFF
TGTGCCAGCAGCGCGGACACCCCCGGGGAGCTGTTTTTT
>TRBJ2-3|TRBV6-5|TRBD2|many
CASSYPPSGRADTQYF
TGTGCCAGCAGTTACCCCCCTAGCGGGAGGGCTGATACGCAGTATTTT
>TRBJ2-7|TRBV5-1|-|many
CASSLVFGGTYEQYF
TGCGCCAGCAGCTTGGTGTTCGGAGGAACCTACGAGCAGTACTTC
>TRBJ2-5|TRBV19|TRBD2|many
CASSIRLAGQGETQYF
TGTGCCAGTAGTATACGGCTAGCGGGCCAAGGGGAGACCCAGTACTTC
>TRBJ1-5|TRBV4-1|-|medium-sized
CASSQRGGSNQPQHF
TGCGCCAGCAGCCAACGCGGGGGAAGCAATCAGCCCCAGCATTTT
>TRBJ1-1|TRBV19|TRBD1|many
CASSGGTGVNTEAFF
TGTGCCAGTAGTGGGGGGACAGGGGTGAACACTGAAGCTTTCTTT
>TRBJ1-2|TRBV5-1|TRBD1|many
CASSASGGGFYGYTF
TGCGCCAGCAGCGCCTCAGGGGGCGGCTTCTATGGCTACACCTTC
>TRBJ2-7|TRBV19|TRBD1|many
CASRGQGEQYF
TGTGCCAGTAGGGGACAGGGAGAGCAGTACTTC
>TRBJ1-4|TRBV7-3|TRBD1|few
CASSLGGQGPNEKLFF
TGTGCCAGCAGCTTAGGGGGACAGGGGCCGAATGAAAAACTGTTTTTT
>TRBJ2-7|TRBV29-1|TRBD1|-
CSALNRDRGISEQYF
TGCAGCGCCCTCAACCGGGACAGGGGAATTAGCGAGCAGTACTTC
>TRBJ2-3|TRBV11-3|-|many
CASSSGGPDTQYF
TGTGCCAGCAGCTCCGGGGGGCCAGATACGCAGTATTTT
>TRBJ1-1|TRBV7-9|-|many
CASSESTGTEAFF
TGTGCCAGCAGCGAAAGTACAGGGACTGAAGCTTTCTTT
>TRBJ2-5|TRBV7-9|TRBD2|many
CASSLEIAGGPETQYF
TGTGCCAGCAGCTTAGAAATCGCGGGGGGGCCAGAGACCCAGTACTTC
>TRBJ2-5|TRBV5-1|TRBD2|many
CASSLEAGGYETQYF
TGCGCCAGCAGCTTAGAGGCGGGAGGGTATGAGACCCAGTACTTC
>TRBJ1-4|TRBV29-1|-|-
CSAGANPRGNEKLFF
TGCAGCGCTGGGGCCAATCCGAGGGGGAATGAAAAACTGTTTTTT
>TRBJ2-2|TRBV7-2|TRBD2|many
CASSSQGLAGITGELFF
TGTGCCAGCAGCTCCCAGGGGCTAGCGGGTATCACCGGGGAGCTGTTTTTT
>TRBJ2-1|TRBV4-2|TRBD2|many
CASSQEVAGTSGRGNEQFF
TGTGCCAGCAGCCAAGAGGTTGCGGGGACTAGCGGGAGGGGCAATGAGCAGTTCTTC
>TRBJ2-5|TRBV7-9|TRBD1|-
CASSPGQGRGQETQYF
TGTGCCAGCTCTCCGGGACAGGGGAGAGGTCAAGAGACCCAGTACTTC
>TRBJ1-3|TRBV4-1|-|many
CASSPRTDSGNTIYF
TGCGCCAGCAGCCCCCGGACTGACTCTGGAAACACCATATATTTT
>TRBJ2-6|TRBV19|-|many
CASSRQVFGANVLTF
TGTGCCAGTAGTAGACAGGTTTTCGGGGCCAACGTCCTGACTTTC
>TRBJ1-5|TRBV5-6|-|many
CASSLFGLSLPQHF
TGTGCCAGCAGCTTGTTCGGTCTGTCTCTGCCCCAGCATTTT
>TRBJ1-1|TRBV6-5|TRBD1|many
CASSPPGQGVEAFF
TGTGCCAGCAGTCCCCCCGGCCAGGGGGTTGAAGCTTTCTTT
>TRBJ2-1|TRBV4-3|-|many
CASSQEGGSYNEQFF
TGCGCCAGCAGCCAAGAGGGAGGTAGCTACAATGAGCAGTTCTTC
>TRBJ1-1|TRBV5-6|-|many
CASSFVRTANTEAFF
TGTGCCAGCAGTTTCGTGCGGACAGCGAACACTGAAGCTTTCTTT
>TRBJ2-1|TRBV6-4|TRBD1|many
CASSDGTVNEQFF
TGTGCCAGCAGTGACGGGACAGTCAATGAGCAGTTCTTC
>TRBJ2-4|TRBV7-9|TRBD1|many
CASSNSAGQGNIQYF
TGTGCCAGCAGCAACTCAGCGGGACAGGGAAACATTCAGTACTTC
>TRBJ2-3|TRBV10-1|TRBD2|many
CASSGLAGGTDTQYF
TGCGCCAGCAGTGGACTAGCGGGAGGCACAGATACGCAGTATTTT
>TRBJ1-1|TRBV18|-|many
CASSPNSNTEAFF
TGTGCCAGCTCACCGAACTCCAACACTGAAGCTTTCTTT
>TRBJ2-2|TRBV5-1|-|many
CASSLGTDGELFF
TGCGCCAGCAGCTTGGGGACAGACGGGGAGCTGTTTTTT
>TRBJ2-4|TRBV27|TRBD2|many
CASRGLAGDKNIQYF
TGTGCCAGCAGAGGACTAGCCGGGGACAAAAACATTCAGTACTTC
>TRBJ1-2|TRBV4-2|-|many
CASSQDTGEGYTF
TGTGCCAGCAGCCAAGATACCGGGGAAGGATACACCTTC
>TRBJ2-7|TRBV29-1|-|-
CSVQSGPGSYEQYF
TGCAGCGTTCAGAGCGGGCCTGGCTCCTACGAGCAGTACTTC
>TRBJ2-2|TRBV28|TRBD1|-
CASSPTGPGELFF
TGTGCCAGCAGCCCGACAGGGCCCGGGGAGCTGTTTTTT
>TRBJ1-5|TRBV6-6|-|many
CASSASYQPQHF
TGTGCCAGCAGTGCGAGCTATCAGCCCCAGCATTTT
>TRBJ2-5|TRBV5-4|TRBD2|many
CASSLTSGRQTQYF
TGTGCCAGCAGCTTAACAAGCGGGAGACAGACCCAGTACTTC
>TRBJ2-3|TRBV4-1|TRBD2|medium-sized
CASSQEMTSGYTDTQYF
TGCGCCAGCAGCCAAGAGATGACTAGCGGATACACAGATACGCAGTATTTT
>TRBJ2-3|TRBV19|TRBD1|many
CASSIGTGQLTDTQYF
TGTGCCAGTAGTATAGGCACGGGACAGCTCACAGATACGCAGTATTTT
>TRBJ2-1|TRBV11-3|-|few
CASTDAPGDNEQFF
TGTGCCAGCACCGACGCCCCGGGGGACAATGAGCAGTTCTTC
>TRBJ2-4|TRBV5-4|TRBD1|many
CASSSDRGGSVQYF
TGTGCCAGCAGCTCGGACAGGGGGGGTTCCGTTCAGTACTTC
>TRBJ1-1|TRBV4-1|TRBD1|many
CASSLGQGVDEAFF
TGCGCCAGCAGCCTTGGACAGGGAGTAGATGAAGCTTTCTTT
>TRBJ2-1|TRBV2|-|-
CASSTGTSNNEQFF
TGTGCCAGCAGCACCGGGACTTCCAACAATGAGCAGTTCTTC
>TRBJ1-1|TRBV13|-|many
CASSFRGGGDTEAFF
TGTGCCAGCAGCTTTAGGGGAGGGGGGGATACTGAAGCTTTCTTT
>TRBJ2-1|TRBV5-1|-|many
CASSLISYNEQFF
TGCGCCAGCAGCTTGATCAGCTACAATGAGCAGTTCTTC